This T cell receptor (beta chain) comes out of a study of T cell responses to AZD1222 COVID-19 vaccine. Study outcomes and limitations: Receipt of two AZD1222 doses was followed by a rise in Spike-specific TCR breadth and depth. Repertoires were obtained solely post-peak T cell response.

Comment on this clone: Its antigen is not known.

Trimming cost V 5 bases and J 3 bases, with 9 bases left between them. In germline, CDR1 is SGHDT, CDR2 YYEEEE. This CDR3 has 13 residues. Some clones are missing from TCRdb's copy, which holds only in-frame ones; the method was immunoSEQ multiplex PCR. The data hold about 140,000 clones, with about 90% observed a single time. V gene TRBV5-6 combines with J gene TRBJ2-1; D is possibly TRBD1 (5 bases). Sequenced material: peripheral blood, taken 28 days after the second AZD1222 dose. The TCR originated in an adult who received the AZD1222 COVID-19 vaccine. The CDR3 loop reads CASSLGDYNEQFF. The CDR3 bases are TGTGCCAGCAGTCTAGGGGACTACAATGAGCAGTTCTTC.